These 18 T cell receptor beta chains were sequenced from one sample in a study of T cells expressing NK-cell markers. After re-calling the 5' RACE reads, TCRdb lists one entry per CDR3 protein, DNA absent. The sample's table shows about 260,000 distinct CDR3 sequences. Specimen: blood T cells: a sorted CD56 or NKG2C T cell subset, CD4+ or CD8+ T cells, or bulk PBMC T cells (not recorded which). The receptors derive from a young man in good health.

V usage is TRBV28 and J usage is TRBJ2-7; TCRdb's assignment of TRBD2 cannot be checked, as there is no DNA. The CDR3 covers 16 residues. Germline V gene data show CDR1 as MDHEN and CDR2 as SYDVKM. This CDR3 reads CASSFGSTGGLGEQYF.

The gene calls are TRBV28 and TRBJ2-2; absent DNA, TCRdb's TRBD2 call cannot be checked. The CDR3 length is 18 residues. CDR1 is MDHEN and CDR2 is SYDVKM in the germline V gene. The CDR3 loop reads CASSDPGGAEANTGELFF.

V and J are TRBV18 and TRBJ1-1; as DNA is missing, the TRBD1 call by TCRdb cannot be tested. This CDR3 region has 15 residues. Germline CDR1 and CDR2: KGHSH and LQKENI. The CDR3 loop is CASSPPQGAKTEAFF.

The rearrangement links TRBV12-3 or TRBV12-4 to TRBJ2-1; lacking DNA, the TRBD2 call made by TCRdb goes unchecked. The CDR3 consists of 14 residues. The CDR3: CASTRAGGPYEQFF.

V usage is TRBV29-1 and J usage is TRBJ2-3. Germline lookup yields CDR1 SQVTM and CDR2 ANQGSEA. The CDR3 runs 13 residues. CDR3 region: CSVIGLNTDTQYF.

The CDR3 sequence is CASSLDSVYEQYF. The chain links TRBV7-9 to TRBJ2-7. The germline CDR1 and CDR2 sequences are SEHNR and FQNEAQ (reference sequence). The CDR3 runs to 13 residues.

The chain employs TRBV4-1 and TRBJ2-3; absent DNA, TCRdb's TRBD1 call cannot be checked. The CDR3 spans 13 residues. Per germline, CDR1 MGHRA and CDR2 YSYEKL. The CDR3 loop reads CASSRYGGDTQYF.

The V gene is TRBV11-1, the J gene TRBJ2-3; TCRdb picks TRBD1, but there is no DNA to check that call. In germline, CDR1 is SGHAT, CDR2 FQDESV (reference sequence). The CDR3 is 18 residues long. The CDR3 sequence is CASSPPFRAPKGTDTQYF.

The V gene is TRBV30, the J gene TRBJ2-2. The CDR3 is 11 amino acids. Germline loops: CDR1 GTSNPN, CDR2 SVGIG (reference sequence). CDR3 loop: CAWYLFEELFF. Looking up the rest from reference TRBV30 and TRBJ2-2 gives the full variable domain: SQTIHQWPATLVQPVGSPLSLECTVEGTSNPNLYWYRQAAGRGLQLLFYSVGIGQISSEVPQNLSASRPQDRQFILSSKKLLLSDSGFYLCAWYLFEELFFGEGSRLTVL.

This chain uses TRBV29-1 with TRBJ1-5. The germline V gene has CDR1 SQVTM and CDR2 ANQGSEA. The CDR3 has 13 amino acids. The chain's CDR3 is CSVLTGRNQPQHF.

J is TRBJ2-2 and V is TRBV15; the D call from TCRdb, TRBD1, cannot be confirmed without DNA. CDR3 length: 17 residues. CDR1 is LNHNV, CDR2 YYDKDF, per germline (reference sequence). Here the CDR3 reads CATSRGPGTGAEAKLFF. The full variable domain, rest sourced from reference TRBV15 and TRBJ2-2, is DAMVIQNPRYQVTQFGKPVTLSCSQTLNHNVMYWYQQKSSQAPKLLFHYYDKDFNNEADTPDNFQSRRPNTSFCFLDIRSPGLGDTAMYLCATSRGPGTGAEAKLFFGEGSRLTVL.

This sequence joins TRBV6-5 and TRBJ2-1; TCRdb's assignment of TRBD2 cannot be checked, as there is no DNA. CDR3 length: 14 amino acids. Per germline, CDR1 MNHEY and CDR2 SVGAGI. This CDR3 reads CASSSDGRAGEQFF.

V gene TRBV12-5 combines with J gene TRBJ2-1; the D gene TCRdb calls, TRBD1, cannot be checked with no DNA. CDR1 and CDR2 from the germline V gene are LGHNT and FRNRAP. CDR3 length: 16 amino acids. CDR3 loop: CASGGQGASSYNEQFF. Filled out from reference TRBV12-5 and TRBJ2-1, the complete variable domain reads DARVTQTPRHKVTEMGQEVTMRCQPILGHNTVFWYRQTMMQGLELLAYFRNRAPLDDSGMPKDRFSAEMPDATLATLKIQPSEPRDSAVYFCASGGQGASSYNEQFFGPGTRLTVL.

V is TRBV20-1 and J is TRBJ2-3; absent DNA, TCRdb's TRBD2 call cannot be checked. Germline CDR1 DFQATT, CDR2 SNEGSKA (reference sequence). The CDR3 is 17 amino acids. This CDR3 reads CSTEGLAGGLHTDTQYF.

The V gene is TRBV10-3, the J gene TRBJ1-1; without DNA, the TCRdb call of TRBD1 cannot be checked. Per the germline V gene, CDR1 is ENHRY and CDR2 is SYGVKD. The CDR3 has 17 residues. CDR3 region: CAISETHRGEMNTEAFF.

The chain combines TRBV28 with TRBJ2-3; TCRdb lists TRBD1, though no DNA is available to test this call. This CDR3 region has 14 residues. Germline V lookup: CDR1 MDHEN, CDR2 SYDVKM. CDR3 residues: CASSPERGPDTQYF.

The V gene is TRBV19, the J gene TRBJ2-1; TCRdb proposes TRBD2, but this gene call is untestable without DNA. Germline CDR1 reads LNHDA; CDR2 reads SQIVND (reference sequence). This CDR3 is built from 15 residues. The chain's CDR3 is CASSISREGYNEQFF.

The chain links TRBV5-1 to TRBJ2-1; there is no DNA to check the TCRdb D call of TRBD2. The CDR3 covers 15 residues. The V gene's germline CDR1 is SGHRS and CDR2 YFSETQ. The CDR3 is CASSPGLAGYNEQFF.